The TCR beta chain under discussion was sequenced for a study of shared clonotypes between healthy human individuals (dated by TCRdb to about 2020). Looking at the study overall: The cohort comprised a couple of women and three men aged 18 to 49 years. The study deeply sequenced blood TCR repertoires of about 5 healthy adults to estimate repertoire size and the extent of clonotype sharing between individuals. To increase sequencing depth and limit assay-specific biases, different laboratories used diverse techniques to prepare libraries and sequence TCR repertoires. Each donor's leukapheresis produced roughly between about 0.9 and 9.5 billion PBMCs. General conclusions and limits of the study: Sampling was limited to blood, and TCR repertoires in tissue likely differ from TCR repertoires in blood. Pairwise subsampling led to the expectation that sequencing depth would affect the degree of clonotype sharing among donors. Because the study included only a small number of donors, the genetic and exposure-history diversity represented was limited.

TCR CDR3 regions were amplified from genomic DNA by multiplex PCR using the deep immunoSEQ assay. Genomic DNA extracted from each cell subset was distributed evenly over all wells of several immunoSEQ 96-well plates, and each plate served as one replicate. For unsorted PBMC, each replicate PCR was loaded with about 300 ng genomic DNA, equivalent to 25,000 to 35,000 T cell genomes. Ten immunoSEQ deep assay plates were used to sequence unsorted PBMC genomic DNA. The purified libraries were quantified using a Qubit 3.0 fluorometer, sized with a Bioanalyzer 2100, and then quantified again using the KAPA Library Quantification kit. Each immunoSEQ 96-well plate was sequenced on its own single-read 150-cycle Illumina NextSeq 550 flow cell. Per the source publication's procedure: Because the immunoSEQ output held only junctional sequences and lacked quality scores, the filtering could not match the filtering applied to full-length reads. Sequences were annotated with PyIR, a Python wrapper for IgBLAST v1.9, and V/J genes and CDR3 were assigned using IMGT germline references. Reads were removed for weak V/J assignments (E-value above 1e-6), missing CDR3, stop codons, out-of-frame junctions, or ambiguous translated residues. A V3J clonotype was defined by an identical inferred V gene, J gene, and CDR3 amino acid sequence. Percentage overlap between repertoires was computed as shared unique clonotypes divided by the size of the smaller repertoire. Richness of each repertoire was evaluated using RTK rarefaction, the Chao1 estimator, and Recon v2.1 estimates of unobserved clonotypes. Sourced from immuneACCESS, this table was stored by TCRdb with only in-frame sequences that have V and J called. A share of the clones is absent; for the studies checked, an unresolved V gene accounts for under half, and the remainder has no known explanation. V, J and clone size were drawn from that table, and D and trimming were deduced from the DNA. Across this sample there are hundreds of thousands of clones, with around 77% seen only once. The ten largest clones capture about 11% of the sample.

Points on this clone: Its antigen is unknown. No base quality values were provided; no much bigger clone lies one nucleotide off.

From the germline V gene, CDR1 is KGHSH and CDR2 is LQKENI. Deletion took 3 bases off V and 12 bases off J, with a span of 8 bases between the germline ends. The CDR3 measures 10 amino acids from cysteine to phenylalanine. Only the CDR3 DNA stays, 30 bases, in frame from base 1. Donors were healthy HIV-negative adults with no recently reported acute infections or vaccinations. All donors were Caucasian adults living in Nashville, Tennessee, USA. For unsorted samples, some 87 million PBMCs were counted, and genomic DNA was extracted using the QIAamp DNA Blood Mini kit. After blood collection by leukapheresis, PBMCs were isolated using Ficoll-Histopaque density gradient centrifugation and then cryopreserved in the vapor phase of liquid nitrogen.

Sequencing was done on a sample of PBMCs. Here the chain combines TRBV18 and TRBJ1-1, with no D gene named confidently. This TCR was sampled from a middle-aged woman in good health. Some clones in this sample may be carry-over from other donors' samples. The DNA sequence is given as TGTGCCAGCTCACCGACGTTGTCTTTCTTT. This is translated as CASSPTLSFF.